The rows below give T cell receptor beta chains drawn from one sample of a study of siplizumab effects on memory and regulatory T cells. Some clones are missing from TCRdb's copy, which holds only in-frame ones; the method was immunoSEQ multiplex PCR. The sample records about 100,000 clones, 92% being singletons. Sequences were obtained from CD4+ T cells sorted from blood. Every receptor here comes from a human donor in good health. Both conserved end residues are part of each CDR3. Each record gives: V gene, J gene, D gene, clone size, CDR3 protein, CDR3 DNA. A D gene is named only where the DNA matches it firmly. Some rows mark clone size as missing; the rest say once, few, many or name a class of expanded clone.

V: TRBV7-9
J: TRBJ1-2
D: TRBD1
size: -
CDR3: CASSLKTGGNYGYTF
DNA: TGTGCCAGCAGCTTGAAGACAGGGGGCAACTATGGCTACACCTTC

V: TRBV30
J: TRBJ1-2
D: -
size: -
CDR3: CAWSVRHDGISGYTF
DNA: TGTGCCTGGAGTGTTCGGCACGACGGGATATCTGGCTACACCTTC

V: TRBV7-2
J: TRBJ2-6
D: TRBD1
size: -
CDR3: CASSYGTGGLGSGANVLTF
DNA: TGTGCCAGCAGCTATGGGACAGGGGGGTTAGGATCTGGGGCCAACGTCCTGACTTTC

V: TRBV28
J: TRBJ1-2
D: TRBD1
size: -
CDR3: CASSWGGQRSYGYTF
DNA: TGTGCCAGCAGCTGGGGGGGACAGAGATCCTATGGCTACACCTTC

V: TRBV5-4
J: TRBJ2-5
D: TRBD2
size: -
CDR3: CASSSDSGTWETQYF
DNA: TGTGCCAGCAGCTCGGATAGCGGGACCTGGGAGACCCAGTACTTC

V: TRBV19
J: TRBJ1-1
D: TRBD1
size: -
CDR3: CASSSLQGDTEAFF
DNA: TGTGCCAGTAGTTCGCTACAGGGGGACACTGAAGCTTTCTTT

V: TRBV11-2
J: TRBJ2-6
D: -
size: -
CDR3: CASSLSLAATGANVLTF
DNA: TGTGCCAGCAGCTTAAGTCTCGCCGCGACTGGGGCCAACGTCCTGACTTTC

V: TRBV7-6
J: TRBJ2-1
D: TRBD2
size: -
CDR3: CASSPAAGGPLGNEQFF
DNA: TGTGCCAGCAGCCCCGCGGCGGGAGGGCCTCTAGGCAATGAGCAGTTCTTC

V: TRBV15
J: TRBJ1-1
D: -
size: -
CDR3: CATSRDQSQGEAFF
DNA: TGTGCCACCAGCAGAGACCAGTCCCAGGGGGAAGCTTTCTTT

V: TRBV25-1
J: TRBJ1-1
D: -
size: -
CDR3: CASSSFAEAFF
DNA: TGTGCCAGCAGTTCATTCGCTGAAGCTTTCTTT

V: TRBV9
J: TRBJ2-1
D: -
size: -
CDR3: CASSVHDRIYNEQFF
DNA: TGTGCCAGCAGCGTCCACGACAGAATCTACAATGAGCAGTTCTTC

V: TRBV27
J: TRBJ1-5
D: -
size: -
CDR3: CASSSRLGTYSNQPQHF
DNA: TGTGCCAGCAGTTCCCGGTTGGGTACTTATAGCAATCAGCCCCAGCATTTT

V: TRBV6-5
J: TRBJ2-2
D: -
size: -
CDR3: CASSYSRLGALFF
DNA: TGTGCCAGCAGTTACTCGAGACTAGGAGCGCTGTTTTTT

V: TRBV5-1
J: TRBJ2-3
D: -
size: -
CDR3: CASSSSTDTQYF
DNA: TGCGCCAGCAGCTCGAGCACAGATACGCAGTATTTT

V: TRBV19
J: TRBJ2-7
D: -
size: -
CDR3: CASSALRTGRYEQYF
DNA: TGTGCCAGTAGTGCCCTGCGGACGGGGAGGTACGAGCAGTACTTC

V: TRBV28
J: TRBJ2-7
D: -
size: -
CDR3: CASSWFRAGHYEQYF
DNA: TGTGCCAGCAGTTGGTTTAGAGCGGGACACTACGAGCAGTACTTC

V: TRBV18
J: TRBJ2-1
D: TRBD1
size: -
CDR3: CASSPPRDRGRDEQFF
DNA: TGTGCCAGCTCACCACCTCGGGACAGGGGGCGAGATGAGCAGTTCTTC

V: TRBV5-1
J: TRBJ2-7
D: TRBD2
size: -
CDR3: CASSLVIAGPYEQYF
DNA: TGCGCCAGCAGCTTAGTAATAGCGGGGCCCTACGAGCAGTACTTC

V: TRBV4-1
J: TRBJ2-5
D: -
size: -
CDR3: CASSQDTSRETQYF
DNA: TGCGCCAGCAGCCAAGATACCAGCAGGGAGACCCAGTACTTC

V: TRBV11-2
J: TRBJ2-7
D: -
size: -
CDR3: CASSLEFLWGHTSYEQYF
DNA: TGTGCCAGCAGCTTAGAATTTTTATGGGGGCATACCTCCTACGAGCAGTACTTC

V: TRBV7-2
J: TRBJ2-5
D: -
size: once
CDR3: CASSFGTAGQETQYF
DNA: TGTGCCAGCAGCTTTGGGACTGCGGGGCAAGAGACCCAGTACTTC

V: TRBV7-9
J: TRBJ2-2
D: -
size: -
CDR3: CASSLEGGTGELFF
DNA: TGTGCCAGCAGCTTAGAAGGGGGCACCGGGGAGCTGTTTTTT

V: TRBV5-1
J: TRBJ2-7
D: -
size: -
CDR3: CASSPKGTISYEQYF
DNA: TGCGCCAGCAGCCCCAAGGGTACTATCTCCTACGAGCAGTACTTC

V: TRBV4-1
J: TRBJ1-4
D: -
size: few
CDR3: CASSRGPEGGEKLFF
DNA: TGCGCCAGCAGCCGCGGCCCGGAGGGTGGCGAAAAACTGTTTTTT

V: TRBV7-9
J: TRBJ1-4
D: -
size: -
CDR3: CASSFDKLFF
DNA: TGTGCCAGCAGCTTCGACAAACTGTTTTTT

V: TRBV30
J: TRBJ1-3
D: -
size: -
CDR3: CAWGAAGNTIYF
DNA: TGTGCCTGGGGGGCTGCTGGAAACACCATATATTTT

V: TRBV28
J: TRBJ2-7
D: -
size: once
CDR3: CASWGSRYEQYF
DNA: TGTGCCAGCTGGGGCAGTAGGTACGAGCAGTACTTC

V: TRBV30
J: TRBJ2-1
D: -
size: -
CDR3: CAWSVPGVHEQFF
DNA: TGTGCCTGGAGTGTCCCCGGGGTGCATGAGCAGTTCTTC

V: TRBV7-8
J: TRBJ2-1
D: TRBD2
size: -
CDR3: CASSAPGLLNYNEQFF
DNA: TGTGCCAGCAGCGCCCCGGGACTACTCAACTACAATGAGCAGTTCTTC

V: TRBV7-6
J: TRBJ2-5
D: TRBD2
size: -
CDR3: CASSRPGLAGGTLQETQYF
DNA: TGTGCCAGCAGCCGACCGGGACTAGCGGGAGGCACCCTCCAAGAGACCCAGTACTTC

V: TRBV7-2
J: TRBJ2-5
D: -
size: -
CDR3: CASSLVGAAQETQYF
DNA: TGTGCCAGCAGCTTAGTTGGGGCGGCCCAAGAGACCCAGTACTTC

V: TRBV5-4
J: TRBJ2-3
D: -
size: -
CDR3: CASSLGAGDTQYF
DNA: TGTGCCAGCAGCTTGGGAGCGGGAGATACGCAGTATTTT

V: TRBV9
J: TRBJ2-3
D: -
size: -
CDR3: CASSATTGGDTQYF
DNA: TGTGCCAGCAGCGCAACTACCGGGGGAGATACGCAGTATTTT

V: TRBV4-2
J: TRBJ1-6
D: -
size: once
CDR3: CASSQYASGRTPLHF
DNA: TGTGCCAGCAGCCAGTATGCGTCCGGACGAACACCCCTCCACTTT

V: TRBV5-1
J: TRBJ2-7
D: -
size: -
CDR3: CASSPSSAWEQYF
DNA: TGTGCCAGCAGCCCCTCCAGCGCCTGGGAGCAGTACTTC

V: TRBV6-5
J: TRBJ2-2
D: -
size: -
CDR3: CASSYDRRNTGELFF
DNA: TGTGCCAGCAGTTACGACAGAAGGAACACCGGGGAGCTGTTTTTT

V: TRBV27
J: TRBJ1-2
D: -
size: -
CDR3: CASSLGRFYGYTF
DNA: TGTGCCAGCAGTTTGGGCAGATTCTATGGCTACACCTTC

V: TRBV6-4
J: TRBJ2-2
D: -
size: -
CDR3: CASSERENTGELFF
DNA: TGTGCCAGCAGTGAGCGGGAGAACACCGGGGAGCTGTTTTTT

V: TRBV5-1
J: TRBJ2-3
D: TRBD1
size: -
CDR3: CASSLTTRQGRDTQYF
DNA: TGCGCCAGCAGCTTGACGACAAGACAGGGGAGGGATACGCAGTATTTT

V: TRBV27
J: TRBJ2-7
D: TRBD1
size: -
CDR3: CASRTRGSSYEQYF
DNA: TGTGCCAGCAGGACCAGGGGGAGCTCCTACGAGCAGTACTTC

V: TRBV7-7
J: TRBJ2-2
D: -
size: -
CDR3: CASSQSIGGNTGELFF
DNA: TGTGCCAGCAGCCAATCCATTGGGGGTAACACCGGGGAGCTGTTTTTT

V: TRBV6-4
J: TRBJ2-2
D: TRBD1
size: -
CDR3: CASSDSIRGPNTGELFF
DNA: TGTGCCAGCAGTGACTCGATTAGGGGGCCGAACACCGGGGAGCTGTTTTTT

V: TRBV30
J: TRBJ1-1
D: -
size: -
CDR3: CAWSVSRTEAFF
DNA: TGTGCCTGGAGTGTCTCGCGCACTGAAGCTTTCTTT

V: TRBV28
J: TRBJ2-4
D: TRBD2
size: -
CDR3: CASSLNLAEKIQAKNIQYF
DNA: TGTGCCAGCAGTTTAAACCTAGCGGAGAAAATCCAAGCCAAAAACATTCAGTACTTC

V: TRBV30
J: TRBJ2-6
D: -
size: -
CDR3: CAWSVVRASGANVLTF
DNA: TGTGCCTGGAGTGTGGTCAGAGCCTCTGGGGCCAACGTCCTGACTTTC

V: TRBV19
J: TRBJ2-7
D: -
size: -
CDR3: CASSIRGGGDEQYF
DNA: TGTGCCAGTAGTATACGTGGAGGTGGGGACGAGCAGTACTTC

V: TRBV19
J: TRBJ1-1
D: TRBD1
size: -
CDR3: CASRPRTGKNTEAFF
DNA: TGTGCCAGTAGACCGAGGACAGGAAAGAACACTGAAGCTTTCTTT